The entry below gives a single TCR beta chain sequence along with its context. Its antigen is currently unknown. This sample was taken from a study of T cell responses to AZD1222 COVID-19 vaccine. Overall study results and limits: White British ancestry dominated among donors, who included more females, and clonal diversity was possibly underestimated. It was only a handful of AZD1222 recipients who were seropositive at baseline. Repertoires were obtained only post-peak T cell response.

Here immunoSEQ multiplex PCR was the method, and the copy in TCRdb shows in-frame clones only, minus some. The sample contains roughly 140,000 clones, 80% to 95% of which appear only once. This clonotype was obtained from an adult in good health. The sequencing used peripheral blood, collected on day 0 of AZD1222 vaccination.

DNA for the CDR3: TGTGCCACCAGCAGAGATAGGGGCTCCTACAATGAGCAGTTCTTC. It translates to CATSRDRGSYNEQFF. V usage is TRBV15 and J usage is TRBJ2-1, with D maybe TRBD1 (5 bases). Trimming left V 0 bases short and J 0 bases short, with 6 bases between. Germline CDR1 is LNHNV and CDR2 is YYDKDF (reference sequence). The CDR3 extends over 15 amino acids.